The 7 T cell receptor beta chains below were found in one sample sequenced in a study of blood T cell repertoires in COVID-19. Generated by immunoSEQ multiplex PCR, the TCRdb table keeps only in-frame clones and is missing some. The data show 270,000 or so clones, 83% seen once. Sequenced material: peripheral blood. Receptors originate from a woman aged 50 to 65 who had recovered from COVID-19.

This clone was counted a single time. Here the CDR3 reads CASSRETGTMGVEQYF. The CDR3 DNA sequence: TGTGCCAGTAGTAGAGAGACCGGGACAATGGGAGTCGAGCAGTACTTC. The gene calls are TRBV19 and TRBJ2-7; tentative D call: TRBD1 (6 bases). V was shortened by 4 bases and J by 6 bases, with 22 bases between the two germline ends. The CDR3 loop spans 16 amino acids. CDR1 and CDR2 from the germline V gene are LNHDA and SQIVND (reference sequence).

This CDR3 is CASSQAGGPEQYF. CDR3 DNA sequence: TGTGCCAGCAGCCAAGCGGGAGGGCCCGAGCAGTACTTC. V usage is TRBV7-8 and J usage is TRBJ2-7; TRBD2 matches 10 bases. The CDR3 runs to 13 residues. Germline CDR1 and CDR2: SGHVS and FQNEAQ. Trimming removed 5 bases from V and 6 bases from J; junction bases left unmatched: 4. The complete variable domain, with remaining parts taken from reference TRBV7-8 and TRBJ2-7, reads GAGVSQSPRYKVAKRGQDVALRCDPISGHVSLFWYQQALGQGPEFLTYFQNEAQLDKSGLPSDRFFAERPEGSVSTLKIQRTQQEDSAVYLCASSQAGGPEQYFGPGTRLTVT.

This sequence joins TRBV29-1 and TRBJ2-1; the D gene is possibly TRBD1 (5 bases). V lost 4 bases and J 6 bases, leaving 10 bases between the germline ends. CDR3 size: 12 residues. Germline lookup yields CDR1 SQVTM and CDR2 ANQGSEA. The DNA of the CDR3 is TGCAGCGTTGGCAGGGCTCCCAATGAGCAGTTCTTC. It yields the protein CSVGRAPNEQFF.

This clone was detected only once. The chain links TRBV18 to TRBJ2-5; 7 nucleotides match TRBD1. J lost 4 bases, V lost 3 bases, and 8 bases had no gene match. The CDR3 is 15 amino acids. Germline V gene sequence: CDR1 KGHSH, CDR2 LQKENI. In nucleotides, the CDR3 is TGTGCCAGCTCACCTAACAGGGGACAAGGAGAGACCCAGTACTTC. Protein product: CASSPNRGQGETQYF.

The chain carries TRBV5-1 and TRBJ1-4; weak D call: TRBD1 (5 bases). Germline V gene data show CDR1 as SGHRS and CDR2 as YFSETQ. This CDR3 has 14 residues. The V end lost 3 bases, the J end lost 8 bases, and 14 bases lay between the germline ends. CDR3 region: CASSSGREGEKLFF. Written as DNA, the CDR3 is TGCGCCAGCAGCTCCGGACGGGAGGGGGAAAAACTGTTTTTT.

Turning to this clone: Relative to the germline gene, one junction end is altered; a read error may explain this. This rearrangement joins TRBV7-9 to TRBJ2-7; TRBD1 aligns across 7 bases. The length of the CDR3 is 13 residues. The germline V gene encodes CDR1 SEHNR and CDR2 FQNEAQ (reference sequence). The CDR3 loop is CASSLTGQQEWRF. DNA of the CDR3: TGTGCCAGCAGCTTGACGGGACAGCAGGAATGGCGGTTC.

The genes are TRBV5-4 and TRBJ1-2; TRBD1 matches at 7 bases. Germline values: CDR1 SGHNT, CDR2 YYREEE (reference sequence). The length of the CDR3 is 14 residues. The trim removed 4 bases at V and 4 bases at J, leaving 7 bases unmatched. The CDR3 region is CASSPTTGAYGYTF. For the CDR3, the DNA is TGTGCCAGCAGCCCCACTACAGGGGCCTATGGCTACACCTTC.